This T cell receptor beta chain derives from a study of cytomegalovirus exposure and HLA in healthy donors (dated by TCRdb to 2017 to 2019). As for the study more broadly: A later analysis indicated that the 120 or so validation repertoires were generated on the platform also employed for the 670 or so repertoires of the first cohort. The study aimed to test whether signatures of past pathogen exposure could be identified by cataloging public T cell receptors. Along with the approximately 700-subject first cohort, a separate validation cohort of over a hundred different subjects was used. The study combined high-throughput TCR immunosequencing, statistical association of individual TCRs with disease status, and machine learning to predict cytomegalovirus infection status. Overall results and qualifications from the work: All 120 or so repertoires were used to score co-occurrence in the validation cohort in a later analysis, because that analysis had no HLA typing for the cohort. A later analysis found that TCRs clustered in the first cohort also tended to co-occur in the roughly 120 validation repertoires, with 90% to 95% of cluster scores above 0. The classifier was reported to diagnose cytomegalovirus status with high specificity and sensitivity in both the original cohort and the validation cohort. The study listed over 150 TCR beta chains as associated with cytomegalovirus. In vitro tests confirmed that a few of the cytomegalovirus-associated TCR beta chains recognize cytomegalovirus antigens. Across donors, most TCR sequences were observed very rarely, whereas some public TCRs were present in many individuals. The authors suggested that the approach could potentially be extended to other disease states and immunological phenotypes.

Inclusive of the bounding cysteine and phenylalanine, the CDR3 is 14 residues long. The kept DNA is CDR3 alone, 42 bases in frame from the first base. The CDR1 and CDR2 encoded by the germline V gene are SGHRS and YFSETQ. V loses 4 bases of germline sequence and J loses 5 bases, and the interval between the two ends is 15 bases. Donors formed part of the validation cohort, which comprised 120 subjects and was distinct from the first cohort of fewer than 750 subjects. About this clone: Its antigen has not been determined. Per-base quality was not reported, and no clone a single base away is much larger than it.

The library came from the immunoSEQ multiplex PCR assay. The study's own analysis went as follows. A statistical classification framework was developed to diagnose cytomegalovirus status using the catalog of TCR beta chain sequences. Drawn from immuneACCESS, this table holds only the in-frame rearrangements with V and J called that TCRdb kept. Clones are partly lost; checked studies trace under half to an unresolved V gene and leave the rest unexplained. V and J calls and clone size come straight from that table; D and trimming were deduced from the DNA. This sample comprises approximately 150,000 clones, roughly 89% of them detected only once. Around 2.7% of the sample is taken by the ten largest.

The sequence came from a woman under 30 in good health and CMV-seropositive. The receptor chain draws on TRBV5-1 and TRBJ1-1; possibly the D gene is TRBD1, per 5 matching bases. Material: PBMCs. The CDR3: CASSRVGGETEAFF. The DNA is TGCGCCAGCAGCCGGGTGGGAGGGGAAACTGAAGCTTTCTTT.